The 26 T cell receptor beta chains reported below all come from one sample, sequenced in a study of brain T cells in children with intractable seizures. Produced via immunoSEQ multiplex PCR; TCRdb's table is partial and in-frame only. The table has roughly 8,700 clones, 69% seen once. Sequencing was limited to surgery cases with top T cell transcript signatures in brain tissue. The sequencing here drew on resected brain tissue, taken at surgery. These receptors all stem from a girl aged 2 to 9 with tuberous sclerosis and intractable seizures.

This rearrangement joins TRBV2 to TRBJ1-2, with a weak D call TRBD1 (6 bases). The CDR3 covers 15 residues. V lost 7 bases to trimming and J lost 0 bases, with 15 bases between them. Germline lookup yields CDR1 SNHLY and CDR2 FYNNEI. The CDR3 protein is CASTIYRVANYGYTF. The CDR3 bases are TGTGCCAGCACAATTTACAGGGTTGCTAACTATGGCTACACCTTC.

This clone was counted only a few times. The chain carries TRBV5-5 and TRBJ2-7, with a possible D match to TRBD1 (6 bases). The length of the CDR3 is 13 residues. Trimming took off 4 bases at V and 7 bases at J, with 15 bases between the two ends. The germline CDR1 and CDR2 sequences are SGHKS and YYEKEE (reference sequence). This CDR3 reads CASSPRTAGEQYF. Written as DNA, the CDR3 is TGTGCCAGCAGCCCGCGGACAGCTGGAGAGCAGTACTTC.

By share, this clone counts as medium-sized (0.01 to 0.1%). CDR3 residues: CASSIEWSGTEAFF. The CDR3 region has the DNA TGTGCCAGTAGTATAGAGTGGTCTGGGACTGAAGCTTTCTTT. The gene calls are TRBV19 and TRBJ1-1; D is unclear. Germline V gives CDR1 LNHDA, CDR2 SQIVND (reference sequence). This CDR3 spans 14 amino acids. V lost 0 bases and J lost 5, with 10 bases in between.

The chain recombines TRBV27 with TRBJ1-2; tentative D call: TRBD1 (6 bases). Trimming left V 5 bases short and J 8 bases short, with 15 bases between. CDR1 MNHEY and CDR2 SMNVEV come from the germline V gene (reference sequence). There are 13 residues in the CDR3. CDR3: CASSRYREGGYTF. CDR3 bases: TGTGCCAGCAGTCGCTACAGGGAGGGAGGCTACACCTTC.

This clone was seen a few times. CDR3: CASWGGLAKNIQYF. The CDR3 region has the DNA TGTGCCAGCTGGGGGGGTTTAGCCAAAAACATTCAGTACTTC. V gene TRBV27 combines with J gene TRBJ2-4; 7 positions match TRBD2. V shed 8 bases, J shed 0 bases, and the junction held 4 bases outside the gene matches. There are 14 residues in the CDR3. The germline V gene encodes CDR1 MNHEY and CDR2 SMNVEV (reference sequence).

This chain links TRBV30 with TRBJ2-7; TRBD2 matches 7 bases. Germline loops: CDR1 GTSNPN, CDR2 SVGIG (reference sequence). This CDR3 comprises 17 residues. The trim removed 2 bases at V and 0 bases at J, leaving 13 bases unmatched. Written as DNA, the CDR3 is TGTGCCTGGAGTTCGCCGTGGGGGGGTCTAAGCTCCTACGAGCAGTACTTC. Encoded protein: CAWSSPWGGLSSYEQYF.

This clone showed up just a few times. The rearrangement uses TRBV4-1 and TRBJ2-4; D is possibly TRBD2 (6 bases). V lost 4 bases to trimming and J lost 5 bases, with 21 bases between them. CDR1 is MGHRA and CDR2 is YSYEKL in the germline V gene. The CDR3 has 17 amino acids. Here the CDR3 DNA reads TGCGCCAGCAGCCCCACCCGCGCAGCGGGCACAGAAAACATTCAGTACTTC. This codes for CASSPTRAAGTENIQYF.

The rearrangement uses TRBV5-6 and TRBJ1-2, with D possibly TRBD1 on 5 matching bases. V dropped 2 bases and J dropped 8 bases, with 25 bases sitting between them. CDR3 length: 17 amino acids. Germline assignment: CDR1 SGHDT and CDR2 YYEEEE. CDR3 bases: TGTGCCAGCAGCTTCTTCAAGGGCAGGGTCCACCTTAAGGGCTACACCTTC. Translation: CASSFFKGRVHLKGYTF. The complete variable domain, with remaining parts taken from reference TRBV5-6 and TRBJ1-2, reads DAGVTQSPTHLIKTRGQQVTLRCSPKSGHDTVSWYQQALGQGPQFIFQYYEEEERQRGNFPDRFSGHQFPNYSSELNVNALLLGDSALYLCASSFFKGRVHLKGYTFGSGTRLTVV.

The V and J genes are TRBV5-1 and TRBJ2-5; D might be TRBD2 (6 bases). The CDR3 runs to 15 residues. Germline V CDR1 and CDR2: SGHRS, YFSETQ. The V and J ends lost 2 bases and 1 base respectively, with 12 bases between them. CDR3 sequence: CASSFGGALQETQYF. DNA of the CDR3: TGCGCCAGCAGCTTTGGAGGGGCCCTCCAAGAGACCCAGTACTTC.

This clone appeared once. This chain joins TRBV28 and TRBJ1-2; D unresolved. The V gene lost 5 bases and the J gene lost 8 bases, with 12 bases spanning the gap. Germline V lookup: CDR1 MDHEN, CDR2 SYDVKM. This CDR3 region has 12 residues. DNA for the CDR3: TGTGCCAGCAGTGTGGGGAAGGCCGGCTACACCTTC. Protein product: CASSVGKAGYTF.

The table lists this clone with a few counts. This chain connects TRBV2 to TRBJ1-1; 8 bases are shared with TRBD1. The germline V gene encodes CDR1 SNHLY and CDR2 FYNNEI. The CDR3 consists of 14 residues. The trim removed 3 bases at V and 8 bases at J, leaving 8 bases unmatched. CDR3 loop: CASSEDRTGPEAFF. CDR3 DNA sequence: TGTGCCAGCAGTGAGGATCGGACAGGGCCCGAAGCTTTCTTT. Supplemented by reference TRBV2 and TRBJ1-1, the full variable domain reads EPEVTQTPSHQVTQMGQEVILRCVPISNHLYFYWYRQILGQKVEFLVSFYNNEISEKSEIFDDQFSVERPDGSNFTLKIRSTKLEDSAMYFCASSEDRTGPEAFFGQGTRLTVV.

A few counts support this clone. This chain links TRBV5-1 with TRBJ2-1; a possible D gene is TRBD1 (5 bases). Germline V gives CDR1 SGHRS, CDR2 YFSETQ. V was trimmed by 0 bases and J by 2 bases, leaving 9 bases between them. The CDR3 length is 15 residues. CDR3 in amino acids: CASSLDRITYNEQFF. The CDR3 nucleotides are TGCGCCAGCAGCTTGGACAGGATTACCTACAATGAGCAGTTCTTC.

By frequency in the sample, this clone is medium-sized. The CDR3 bases are TGCGCCAGCAGCCAAGAGCGCGGCTACGAGCAGTACGTC. Its translation is CASSQERGYEQYV. V usage is TRBV4-1 and J usage is TRBJ2-7; D is unclear. V shed 0 bases and J shed 3 bases, with 6 bases lying between them. From germline, CDR1 is MGHRA and CDR2 YSYEKL. The CDR3 has 13 amino acids.

Turning to this clone: The same CDR3 also results from other DNA sequences found in this sample. This rearrangement joins TRBV7-9 to TRBJ1-2; TRBD1 aligns across 7 bases. Losses at the gene ends were 5 bases for V and 3 bases for J; bases not matched to a gene: 3. Looked up from germline, CDR1 is SEHNR and CDR2 is FQNEAQ (reference sequence). The CDR3 runs 13 residues. The CDR3 spells CASSQGGYYGYTF. In DNA form, the CDR3 reads TGTGCCAGCAGCCAGGGGGGCTACTATGGCTACACCTTC.

The chain has TRBV10-2 and TRBJ2-5; D not certain. The CDR3 has 13 amino acids. The germline gives CDR1 WSHSY, CDR2 SAAADI. Trimming shortened V by 6 bases and J by 2 bases, and 10 bases separated the two germline ends. The CDR3: CASRRLIQETQYF. As DNA, the CDR3 is TGCGCCAGCAGGAGACTGATACAAGAGACCCAGTACTTC.

This clone appeared a few times. The chain carries TRBV7-8 and TRBJ2-2; 7 nucleotides match TRBD1. The J segment lost 2 bases and the V segment lost 3 bases, leaving 9 bases of the junction unmatched. Per the germline V gene, CDR1 is SGHVS and CDR2 is FQNEAQ. The length of the CDR3 is 17 residues. CDR3 nucleotides: TGTGCCAGCAGCTTTTTAATGGGGGACAGTAACACCGGGGAGCTGTTTTTT. This translates into CASSFLMGDSNTGELFF.

This clone occurred a few times. This specimen includes other DNA sequences encoding the same CDR3. The chain has TRBV9 and TRBJ2-7; 9 bases are a match to TRBD2. The length of the CDR3 is 16 residues. Germline trimming cut 7 bases from V and 3 bases from J; bases unmatched to any gene: 14. The germline V gene encodes CDR1 SGDLS and CDR2 YYNGEE. The CDR3 region is CASRDGGGGNIYEQYF. As DNA, the CDR3 is TGTGCCAGCCGCGACGGCGGGGGGGGGAACATCTACGAGCAGTACTTC.

The chain has TRBV30 and TRBJ1-2; D is unresolved. CDR3 size: 13 residues. CDR1 GTSNPN and CDR2 SVGIG come from the germline V gene (reference sequence). Trimming pared 2 bases from V and 3 bases from J, leaving 10 bases between. CDR3 residues: CAWSTGIDYGYTF. CDR3 sequence (DNA): TGTGCCTGGAGTACCGGGATCGACTATGGCTACACCTTC. The variable domain in full, completed from reference TRBV30 and TRBJ1-2, reads SQTIHQWPATLVQPVGSPLSLECTVEGTSNPNLYWYRQAAGRGLQLLFYSVGIGQISSEVPQNLSASRPQDRQFILSSKKLLLSDSGFYLCAWSTGIDYGYTFGSGTRLTVV.

This chain links TRBV3-1 (or the pseudogene TRBV3-2) with TRBJ1-6; maybe TRBD1 (6 bases). V dropped 4 bases and J dropped 5 bases, with 12 bases sitting between them. The CDR3 runs 15 residues. The germline V gene encodes CDR1 LGHDT and CDR2 YNNKEL (reference sequence). The CDR3 region is CASSPGQNHNSPLHF. In DNA, the CDR3 is TGTGCCAGCAGCCCAGGACAGAATCATAATTCACCCCTCCACTTT.

In its sample, this clone ranks as large. This chain uses TRBV7-2 with TRBJ2-5; 8 nucleotides agree with TRBD2. Germline assignment: CDR1 SGHTA and CDR2 FQGNSA. J gave up 2 bases and V 5 bases, and 10 bases lay outside the gene matches. The CDR3 runs 16 residues. The CDR3 nucleotides read TGTGCCAGCAGCCAAGGCCAGCGGGGGCTTCAAGAGACCCAGTACTTC. This codes for CASSQGQRGLQETQYF.

The V gene is TRBV19, the J gene TRBJ2-3; perhaps TRBD1 as D (6 bases). This CDR3 is 14 amino acids long. CDR1 and CDR2 from the germline V gene are LNHDA and SQIVND (reference sequence). With 5 bases removed from V and 0 bases from J, the gap between germline ends came to 9 bases. CDR3 loop: CASSLTGSTDTQYF. CDR3 coding DNA: TGTGCCAGTAGTTTGACAGGAAGCACAGATACGCAGTATTTT.

The CDR3 coding sequence is TGTGCCACCAGCTACAGGGGGCAAGAGACCCAGTACTTC. This encodes CATSYRGQETQYF. V gene TRBV24-1 combines with J gene TRBJ2-5, with 8 bases identical to TRBD1. The CDR3 is 13 residues long. With V trimmed by 7 bases and J by 2 bases, 2 bases remained unmatched. CDR1 and CDR2 from the germline V gene are KGHDR and SFDVKD.

The chain has TRBV10-3 and TRBJ2-6; D uncertain. The CDR3 spans 12 residues. V dropped 10 bases and J dropped 0 bases, with 4 bases sitting between them. Germline V gene lookup returns CDR1 ENHRY and CDR2 SYGVKD. CDR3 sequence: CATPSGANVLTF. In nucleotides, the CDR3 is TGTGCCACCCCCTCTGGGGCCAACGTCCTGACTTTC.

This clone was observed a single time. The V gene is TRBV4-1, the J gene TRBJ1-4; D uncertain. This CDR3 spans 15 amino acids. Trimming cost V 4 bases and J 0 bases, with 9 bases left between them. Germline loops: CDR1 MGHRA, CDR2 YSYEKL. The CDR3 here is CASSPGLATNEKLFF. The CDR3, as DNA: TGCGCCAGCAGCCCTGGACTTGCAACTAATGAAAAACTGTTTTTT.

Notes on this clone: Other nucleotide sequences in the sample specify the same CDR3. The chain couples TRBV6-5 to TRBJ2-1; 7 nucleotides align to TRBD1. CDR3 length: 13 residues. Germline CDR1 is MNHEY and CDR2 is SVGAGI. The junction had 3 bases not matched to a gene; V was cut back by 10 bases and J by 0 bases. The CDR3 bases are TGTGCCACCGACAGGGCCTCCTACAATGAGCAGTTCTTC. Amino acid sequence: CATDRASYNEQFF.

This rearrangement joins TRBV2 to TRBJ2-7; D gene ambiguous. Trimming pared 2 bases from V and 0 bases from J, leaving 14 bases between. Germline V lookup: CDR1 SNHLY, CDR2 FYNNEI. This CDR3 is 16 amino acids long. The CDR3 sequence is CASSEYARKSSYEQYV. CDR3 DNA: TGTGCCAGCAGTGAATACGCGCGGAAAAGCTCCTACGAGCAGTACGTC.